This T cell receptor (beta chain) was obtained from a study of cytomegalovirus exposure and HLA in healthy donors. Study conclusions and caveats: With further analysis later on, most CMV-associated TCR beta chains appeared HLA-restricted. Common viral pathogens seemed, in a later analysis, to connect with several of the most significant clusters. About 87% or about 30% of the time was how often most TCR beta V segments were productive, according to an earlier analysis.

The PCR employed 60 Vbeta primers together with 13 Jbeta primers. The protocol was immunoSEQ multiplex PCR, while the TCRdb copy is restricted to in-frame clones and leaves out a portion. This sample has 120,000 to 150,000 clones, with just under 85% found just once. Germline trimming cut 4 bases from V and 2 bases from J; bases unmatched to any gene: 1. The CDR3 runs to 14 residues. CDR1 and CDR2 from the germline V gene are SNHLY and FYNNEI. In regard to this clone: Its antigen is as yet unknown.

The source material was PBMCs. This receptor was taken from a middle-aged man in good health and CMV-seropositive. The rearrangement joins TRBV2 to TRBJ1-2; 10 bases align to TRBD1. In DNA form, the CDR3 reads TGTGCCAGCAGTGCGGGACAGGGGAACTATGGCTACACCTTC. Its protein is CASSAGQGNYGYTF.